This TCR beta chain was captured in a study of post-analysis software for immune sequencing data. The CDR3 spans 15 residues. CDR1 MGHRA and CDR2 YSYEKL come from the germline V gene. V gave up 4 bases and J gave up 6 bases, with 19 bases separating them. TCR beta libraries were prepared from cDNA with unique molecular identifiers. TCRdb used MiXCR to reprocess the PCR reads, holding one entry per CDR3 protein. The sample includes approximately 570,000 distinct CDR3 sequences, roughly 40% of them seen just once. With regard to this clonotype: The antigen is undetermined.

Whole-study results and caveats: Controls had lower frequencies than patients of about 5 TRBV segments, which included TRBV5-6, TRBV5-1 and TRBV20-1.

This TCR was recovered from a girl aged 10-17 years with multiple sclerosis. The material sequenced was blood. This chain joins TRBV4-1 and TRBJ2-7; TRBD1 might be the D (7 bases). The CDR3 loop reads CASSPSWQGGVEQYF. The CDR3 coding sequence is TGCGCCAGCAGCCCATCCTGGCAGGGGGGAGTCGAGCAGTACTTC.